This TCR beta chain was observed in a study of blood T cell repertoires in COVID-19. Authors' processing steps: From reference gene primer amplification, estimates of nucleated cell counts were derived. TCRdb keeps only in-frame clones here, not all; method: immunoSEQ multiplex PCR. V and J calls and clone size are those listed in that table; D and trimming were worked out from the DNA. The sample has more than 300,000 clones, approximately 91% seen once; the top ten hold 3.9%. The J segment lost 12 bases and the V segment lost 6 bases, leaving 4 bases of the junction unmatched. The CDR3 length is 12 residues. The study drew participants aged about 18 to 95 years from some 25 US areas. Cohort placement rested on clinical history that participants reported themselves.

The TCR sequence derives from a woman in her 30s who had been exposed to COVID-19. Sequencing used PBMCs or T cells enriched from blood (not recorded which). The chain uses TRBV12-3 or TRBV12-4 and TRBJ2-5; 13 bases map to TRBD2. The CDR3: CASRGLAGRKYF. DNA for the CDR3: TGTGCCAGCAGGGGACTAGCGGGGAGGAAGTACTTC.